This TCR beta chain emerged from a study of blood T cell repertoires in COVID-19. CDR3 length: 14 amino acids. Trimming pared 8 bases from V and 0 bases from J, leaving 11 bases between. The germline CDR1 and CDR2 sequences are SEHNR and FQNEAQ (reference sequence). The method was immunoSEQ multiplex PCR; TCRdb's version includes in-frame clones alone and lacks a portion of them. The table shows 100,000 to 150,000 clones, with roughly 88% occurring only once. The rearrangement uses TRBV7-9 and TRBJ1-3, with a weak D call TRBD1 (6 bases). The specimen was peripheral blood. The origin of this receptor is a man between 65 and 80 years old with active COVID-19. The CDR3 region has the DNA TGTGCCAGCGACAGGAAGAGCTCTGGAAACACCATATATTTT. It codes for CASDRKSSGNTIYF.